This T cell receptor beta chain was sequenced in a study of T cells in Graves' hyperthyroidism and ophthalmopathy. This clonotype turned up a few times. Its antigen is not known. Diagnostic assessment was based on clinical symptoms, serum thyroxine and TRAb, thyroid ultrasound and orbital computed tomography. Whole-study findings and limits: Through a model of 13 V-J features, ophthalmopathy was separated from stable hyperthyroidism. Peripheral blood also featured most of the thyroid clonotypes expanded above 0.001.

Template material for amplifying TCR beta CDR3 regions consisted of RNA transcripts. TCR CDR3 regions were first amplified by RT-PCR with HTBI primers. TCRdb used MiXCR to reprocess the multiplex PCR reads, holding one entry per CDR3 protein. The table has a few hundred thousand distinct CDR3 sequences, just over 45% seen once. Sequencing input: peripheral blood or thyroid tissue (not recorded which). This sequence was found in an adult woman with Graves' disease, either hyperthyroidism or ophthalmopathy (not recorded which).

As DNA, the CDR3 is TGTGCCTGGAGTGTTAATCCCTACGAGCAGTACTTC. This gives the protein CAWSVNPYEQYF. This rearrangement joins TRBV30 to TRBJ2-7; D gene uncertain. V was trimmed by 0 bases and J by 2 bases, leaving 5 bases between them. CDR1 and CDR2 from the germline V gene are GTSNPN and SVGIG (reference sequence). The CDR3 consists of 12 residues.